The 27 T cell receptor beta chains in this list originate from one sample, sequenced in a study of radiotherapy plus CTLA-4 blockade in lung cancer. Some clones are missing from TCRdb's copy, which holds only in-frame ones; the method was immunoSEQ multiplex PCR. The sample shows 55,000 to 75,000 clones, 65% to 85% of them seen only once. Sample: peripheral blood, taken from a patient treated with radiotherapy plus ipilimumab. The receptor set was obtained from a human donor with non-small cell lung cancer whose response to radiotherapy plus ipilimumab could not be evaluated. Some clones in this sample may be carry-over from other donors' samples.

V usage is TRBV5-1 and J usage is TRBJ2-3; TRBD1 matches 9 bases. The V gene's germline CDR1 is SGHRS and CDR2 YFSETQ. The CDR3 runs to 16 residues. The ends lost 4 bases at V and 3 bases at J; junction bases unmatched: 9. The CDR3 loop is CASSLRWTGATDTQYF. The CDR3 DNA is TGCGCCAGCAGCCTCCGTTGGACAGGGGCTACAGATACGCAGTATTTT.

CDR3 bases: TGCGCCAGCAGCCTCGGCGGGAGGGGGCCAGATACGCAGTATTTT. Translating it yields CASSLGGRGPDTQYF. V usage is TRBV5-1 and J usage is TRBJ2-3; 9 bases align to TRBD2. J was trimmed by 4 bases and V by 4 bases; bases with no gene match: 7. The CDR3 consists of 15 residues. CDR1 SGHRS and CDR2 YFSETQ come from the germline V gene.

There are a few counts of this clone. This chain joins TRBV5-6 and TRBJ2-1; D perhaps matches TRBD2 (5 bases). The germline CDR1 and CDR2 sequences are SGHDT and YYEEEE. Trimming removed 4 bases at V and 0 bases at J, with 14 bases between. The CDR3 is made up of 16 amino acids. CDR3: CASSLMVAGSYNEQFF. The CDR3 DNA reads as TGTGCCAGCAGCCTAATGGTCGCGGGCTCCTACAATGAGCAGTTCTTC.

CDR3 amino acids: CASSLNRVRDTQYF. DNA of the CDR3: TGCGCCAGCAGCCTGAACAGGGTACGAGATACGCAGTATTTT. This chain links TRBV5-1 with TRBJ2-3; weak D call: TRBD1 (6 bases). Looked up from germline, CDR1 is SGHRS and CDR2 is YFSETQ. Between the trimmed V and J ends, which lost 4 bases and 5 bases, there was a span of 14 bases. The CDR3 sequence is 14 residues long.

This clone was counted a single time. This chain uses TRBV5-6 with TRBJ2-4; 7 nucleotides agree with TRBD1. This CDR3 has 19 residues. Trimming at V came to 3 bases and at J to 9 bases, leaving 24 bases not matched to a gene. Germline V CDR1 and CDR2: SGHDT, YYEEEE. As DNA, the CDR3 is TGTGCCAGCAGCTGGAAAGGGAGCCTCTCTGGACAGGTTACCGGCATTCAGTACTTC. It is translated as CASSWKGSLSGQVTGIQYF.

The V gene is TRBV9, the J gene TRBJ2-2, with 10 nucleotides matching TRBD2. The CDR3 runs to 14 residues. Germline CDR1 SGDLS, CDR2 YYNGEE. Trimming took 2 bases from V and 6 from J; bases not matched to a gene: 1. The CDR3 coding sequence is TGTGCCAGCAGCGTGGGGACTAGCGCCGGGGAGCTGTTTTTT. It codes for CASSVGTSAGELFF.

The chain uses TRBV10-3 and TRBJ2-3, with 7 bases fitting TRBD1. The CDR3 sequence is 14 residues long. V trimming: 8 bases; J trimming: 3 bases; junction bases outside the gene matches: 8. Looked up from germline, CDR1 is ENHRY and CDR2 is SYGVKD. The CDR3 DNA reads TGTGCCATCGCAAGGACAGGACCTACAGATACGCAGTATTTT. This gives the protein CAIARTGPTDTQYF.

V is TRBV28 and J is TRBJ1-5; D remains unclear. CDR1 is MDHEN, CDR2 SYDVKM, per germline. V was clipped by 7 bases and J by 0 bases, with 7 bases between them. The CDR3 consists of 13 residues. CDR3 amino acids: CASKDSSNQPQHF. The CDR3, as DNA: TGTGCCAGCAAGGACTCTAGCAATCAGCCCCAGCATTTT.

In its sample, this clone was seen once. The chain links TRBV5-1 to TRBJ2-1; perhaps TRBD2 as D (6 bases). This CDR3 region has 13 residues. Trimming removed 7 bases at V and 5 bases at J, with 13 bases between. Germline-derived CDR1 and CDR2 are SGHRS and YFSETQ. In nucleotides, the CDR3 is TGCGCCAGCCGGCAGGGAGGAAACAATGAGCAGTTCTTC. It is translated as CASRQGGNNEQFF.

This clone showed up just a few times. This chain uses TRBV10-3 with TRBJ2-2; a possible D gene is TRBD1 (6 bases). CDR3 length: 15 residues. V was clipped by 7 bases and J by 4 bases, with 16 bases between them. In germline, CDR1 is ENHRY, CDR2 SYGVKD. The CDR3 nucleotides are TGTGCCATCACTAGTCAGGGGCGTGGCACCGGGGAGCTGTTTTTT. As protein: CAITSQGRGTGELFF.

The V and J genes are TRBV2 and TRBJ1-5, with D perhaps matching TRBD1 (5 bases). V dropped 5 bases and J dropped 0 bases, with 11 bases sitting between them. CDR3 length: 15 residues. CDR1 and CDR2 from the germline V gene are SNHLY and FYNNEI. The CDR3 nucleotides read TGTGCCAGCAGTAGGCAGGGTTATAGCAATCAGCCCCAGCATTTT. Its translation: CASSRQGYSNQPQHF. Supplemented by reference TRBV2 and TRBJ1-5, the full variable domain reads EPEVTQTPSHQVTQMGQEVILRCVPISNHLYFYWYRQILGQKVEFLVSFYNNEISEKSEIFDDQFSVERPDGSNFTLKIRSTKLEDSAMYFCASSRQGYSNQPQHFGDGTRLSIL.

The chain joins TRBV27 to TRBJ2-1; 10 positions match TRBD2. J was trimmed by 9 bases and V by 11 bases; bases with no gene match: 34. Germline CDR1 reads MNHEY; CDR2 reads SMNVEV (reference sequence). The CDR3 is 21 amino acids. For the CDR3, the DNA is TGTGCCCCCAGGCGACAGGAGGCTAGCGGGGGCCCACTATCCCCCGTGGGTGAGCAGTTCTTC. It specifies CAPRRQEASGGPLSPVGEQFF.

The table lists this clone with a few counts. The J gene is TRBJ2-1, the V gene TRBV6-5, with D possibly being TRBD1 (5 bases). The V end lost 5 bases, the J end lost 8 bases, and 10 bases lay between the germline ends. This CDR3 has 12 residues. Germline V gives CDR1 MNHEY, CDR2 SVGAGI. CDR3 coding DNA: TGTGCCAGCAGTACCCAAGGGGATGAGCAGTTCTTC. Encoded protein: CASSTQGDEQFF.

This chain links TRBV7-2 with TRBJ2-7; D unclear. V lost 5 bases to trimming and J lost 0 bases, with 5 bases between them. Looked up from germline, CDR1 is SGHTA and CDR2 is FQGNSA. This CDR3 contains 12 residues. The CDR3 DNA follows: TGTGCCAGCAGCCCGTCCTCCTACGAGCAGTACTTC. As protein: CASSPSSYEQYF.

The rearrangement uses TRBV5-4 and TRBJ2-7; 11 bases are a match to TRBD1. The CDR3 loop spans 13 amino acids. With 4 bases clipped from V and 7 bases from J, the junction kept 4 bases outside the gene matches. CDR1 is SGHNT and CDR2 is YYREEE in the germline V gene (reference sequence). CDR3 region: CASSVDRGREQYF. The CDR3, as DNA: TGTGCCAGCAGCGTGGACAGGGGGCGTGAGCAGTACTTC. The entire variable domain, with the rest obtained from reference TRBV5-4 and TRBJ2-7, is as follows: ETGVTQSPTHLIKTRGQQVTLRCSSQSGHNTVSWYQQALGQGPQFIFQYYREEENGRGNFPPRFSGLQFPNYSSELNVNALELDDSALYLCASSVDRGREQYFGPGTRLTVT.

The rearrangement joins TRBV9 to TRBJ2-2, with D possibly TRBD1 on 5 matching bases. Germline CDR1 SGDLS, CDR2 YYNGEE. This CDR3 has 15 amino acids. The V end was cut by 2 bases, the J end by 3 bases, with 11 bases between. As DNA, the CDR3 is TGTGCCAGCAGCGTCTGGCAGGGCCACACCGGGGAGCTGTTTTTT. Its translation: CASSVWQGHTGELFF.

The chain links TRBV5-8 to TRBJ1-2; D is possibly TRBD1 (5 bases). In germline, CDR1 is SGHTS, CDR2 YDEGEE. Deletions cut 1 base from V and 2 bases from J, with 12 bases between. There are 15 residues in the CDR3. The CDR3: CASSLPGLRNYGYTF. The CDR3 DNA reads TGTGCCAGCAGCTTGCCGGGACTGCGGAACTATGGCTACACCTTC.

This clone occurred once. This sequence joins TRBV28 and TRBJ1-1, with 7 positions matching TRBD1. V was clipped by 8 bases and J by 7 bases; unmatched bases: 16. The CDR3 has 15 amino acids. Germline V CDR1 and CDR2: MDHEN, SYDVKM. CDR3 residues: CASQGSWGQKFEAFF. The CDR3 coding sequence is TGTGCCAGCCAGGGGTCATGGGGACAGAAATTTGAAGCTTTCTTT.

The V call is TRBV6-4, the J call TRBJ1-4; no reliable D call. Germline CDR1 reads MRHNA; CDR2 reads SNTAGT. Trimming took 5 bases from V and 7 from J, leaving 11 bases between them. CDR3 length: 13 amino acids. As DNA, the CDR3 is TGTGCCAGCAGTATGATTGGCACTGAAAAACTGTTTTTT. Protein: CASSMIGTEKLFF.

In this sample, this clone turned up a few times. V gene TRBV11-2 combines with J gene TRBJ1-3, with 10 bases that match TRBD1. The germline CDR1 and CDR2 sequences are SGHAT and FQNNGV. Trimming cost V 3 bases and J 4 bases; bases outside gene matches: 9. This CDR3 is 17 amino acids long. In DNA, the CDR3 is TGTGCCAGCAGCTTGTACTCTGGGACAGGGGCGGGAAACACCATATATTTT. Encoded protein: CASSLYSGTGAGNTIYF. Complete variable domain (other parts from reference TRBV11-2 and TRBJ1-3): EAGVAQSPRYKIIEKRQSVAFWCNPISGHATLYWYQQILGQGPKLLIQFQNNGVVDDSQLPKDRFSAERLKGVDSTLKIQPAKLEDSAVYLCASSLYSGTGAGNTIYFGEGSWLTVV.

V is TRBV27 and J is TRBJ2-5, with 14 bases identical to TRBD2. TRBJ2-7 explains the end of the DNA better; the J call may be wrong. Per the germline V gene, CDR1 is MNHEY and CDR2 is SMNVEV (reference sequence). This CDR3 has 19 residues. CDR3 amino acids: CASSLSPSGTSGGTYEQYF. As DNA, the CDR3 is TGTGCCAGCAGTTTATCGCCCTCCGGGACTAGCGGGGGCACCTACGAGCAGTACTTC.

This clone was counted only a few times. V and J are TRBV5-4 and TRBJ2-7, with D possibly being TRBD1 (5 bases). Germline CDR1 reads SGHNT; CDR2 reads YYREEE (reference sequence). The V and J ends lost 2 bases and 4 bases respectively, with 7 bases between them. CDR3 length: 12 residues. The CDR3 sequence: CASSFDSYEQYF. As DNA, the CDR3 is TGTGCCAGCAGCTTCGACAGTTACGAGCAGTACTTC.

The chain combines TRBV5-1 with TRBJ1-1; the D gene is possibly TRBD1 (6 bases). The germline gives CDR1 SGHRS, CDR2 YFSETQ. The CDR3 covers 17 residues. Trimming pared 5 bases from V and 0 bases from J, leaving 20 bases between. The CDR3, as DNA: TGCGCCAGCAGGCTGGCCGGTCAGGGGAGAATGAACACTGAAGCTTTCTTT. This sequence encodes CASRLAGQGRMNTEAFF.

The table lists this clone with a count of one. V and J are TRBV27 and TRBJ1-1, with 7 bases aligning to TRBD1. There are 14 residues in the CDR3. Looked up from germline, CDR1 is MNHEY and CDR2 is SMNVEV (reference sequence). V dropped 1 base and J dropped 5; count of bases not matched to a gene: 4. The CDR3 is CASSLFPGGTEAFF. For the CDR3, the DNA is TGTGCCAGCAGTTTATTCCCAGGGGGGACTGAAGCTTTCTTT.

The chain carries TRBV2 and TRBJ1-2; 10 nucleotides agree with TRBD1. Germline CDR1 and CDR2: SNHLY and FYNNEI. The length of the CDR3 is 14 residues. With 0 bases clipped from V and 8 bases from J, the junction kept 3 bases outside the gene matches. The CDR3 spells CASSEAGQGGGYTF. Here the CDR3 DNA reads TGTGCCAGCAGTGAAGCAGGACAGGGGGGCGGCTACACCTTC.

The V and J genes are TRBV7-2 and TRBJ2-1, with 14 bases identical to TRBD2. Germline assignment: CDR1 SGHTA and CDR2 FQGNSA. There are 16 residues in the CDR3. The trim removed 6 bases at V and 10 bases at J, leaving 11 bases unmatched. CDR3 in amino acids: CASSSGLAGAVREQFF. The CDR3 coding sequence is TGTGCCAGCAGTTCGGGACTAGCGGGGGCCGTGCGGGAGCAGTTCTTC.

V and J are TRBV21-1 and TRBJ2-5; whether TRBD2, the table's D call, matches the DNA was not checked. TRBV21-1 constitutes a pseudogene. This CDR3 is built from 11 residues. The CDR3 protein is CASRAGETQYF. DNA of the CDR3: TGTGCCAGCAGAGCGGGAGAGACCCAGTACTTC.